A selection of T cell receptor beta chains follows, all from one sample in a study of CD4 T cells in relation to SARS-CoV-2 and coronaviruses. Here immunoSEQ multiplex PCR was the method, and the copy in TCRdb shows in-frame clones only, minus some. The sample records under 90,000 clones, approximately 93% being singletons. Material: naive CD4+ T cells from PBMCs. These receptors all stem from a human donor in good health. The CDR3 runs from the conserved cysteine through the conserved F or W. D genes are given only for firm matches. The size field is filled for only some rows; it gives once, few, many or a size class.

d_call | clone_size | j_call | v_call | cdr3_nt | cdr3_aa
TRBD2 | - | TRBJ2-1 | TRBV2 | TGTGCCAGCAGACTTACCGGGACTAGAATCGAGCAGTTCTTC | CASRLTGTRIEQFF
TRBD2 | - | TRBJ2-1 | TRBV15 | TGTGCCACCAGCAGAGATCTGGCTAGCGGGGCCTTCTACAATGAGCAGTTCTTC | CATSRDLASGAFYNEQFF
- | - | TRBJ2-1 | TRBV9 | TGTGCCAGCAGGGCCACAGGGAGCTCCTACAATGAGCAGTTCTTC | CASRATGSSYNEQFF
TRBD1 | - | TRBJ2-5 | TRBV5-1 | TGCGCCAGCAGCTTCTTCAACAGGGGACAAGAGACCCAGTACTTC | CASSFFNRGQETQYF
TRBD1 | - | TRBJ1-5 | TRBV5-5 | TGTGCCAGCAGCTTGGAGGGCAGGGGGCGATCGGATTTT | CASSLEGRGRSDF
TRBD1 | once | TRBJ2-3 | TRBV5-1 | TGCGCCAGCAGCGGAACAGGGGGCGCAGGAGATACGCAGTATTTT | CASSGTGGAGDTQYF
TRBD1 | - | TRBJ1-2 | TRBV30 | TGTGCCTGGAGGACCCGGACAGGGGGCAACTATGGCTACACCTTC | CAWRTRTGGNYGYTF
TRBD1 | - | TRBJ2-7 | TRBV10-1 | TGCGCCAGCAGTGACGGGGTCAGGGGGACCTACGAGCAGTACTTC | CASSDGVRGTYEQYF
TRBD1 | - | TRBJ2-3 | TRBV6-1 | TGTGCCAGCAGTGAATTGGGACAGGGGAGCGCAGATACGCAGTATTTT | CASSELGQGSADTQYF
TRBD1 | once | TRBJ2-7 | TRBV6-5 | TGTGCCAGCAGTTCTTCAACAGGGGGGAAGTACGAGCAGTACTTC | CASSSSTGGKYEQYF
- | - | TRBJ2-2 | TRBV5-1 | TGCGCCAGCAGCTTGTCCGGGGAGCTGTTTTTT | CASSLSGELFF
TRBD1 | - | TRBJ1-4 | TRBV15 | TGTGCCACCAGCAGGTCAGGGGGGGTCGTCGAAAAACTGTTTTTT | CATSRSGGVVEKLFF
- | - | TRBJ2-7 | TRBV5-1 | TGCGCCAGCAGCTTGGTCCACGGGGGCCACGAGCAGTACTTC | CASSLVHGGHEQYF
- | - | TRBJ1-4 | TRBV18 | TGTGCCAGCTCACCAATGGAGGGAACTAATGAAAAACTGTTTTTT | CASSPMEGTNEKLFF
TRBD2 | - | TRBJ2-7 | TRBV11-3 | TGTGCCAGCAGCTTAGTGTTGCTAGCGGGGGACTCCTACGAGCAGTACTTC | CASSLVLLAGDSYEQYF
- | - | TRBJ2-2 | TRBV7-8 | TGTGCCAGCAGCGCAGCCGTGGGGGGCACGAACACCGGGGAGCTGTTTTTT | CASSAAVGGTNTGELFF
TRBD2 | - | TRBJ2-7 | TRBV6-1 | TGTGCCAGCAGTGAAAAGTGGAGTAGCGGGGGGGCCTACGAGCAGTACTTC | CASSEKWSSGGAYEQYF
- | - | TRBJ1-4 | TRBV10-3 | TGTGCCATCAGTGAGTCCAGGGCAACTAATGAAAAACTGTTTTTT | CAISESRATNEKLFF
- | - | TRBJ2-7 | TRBV5-4 | TGTGCCAGCAGCACCCCACCAGGGACCTCCTACGAGCAGTACTTC | CASSTPPGTSYEQYF
- | - | TRBJ1-5 | TRBV7-8 | TGTGCCAGCAGCTTAGGATGGGGCGGGGGGCAGCCCCAGCATTTT | CASSLGWGGGQPQHF
- | - | TRBJ1-1 | TRBV25-1 | TGTGCCAGCAGTGAAGTCGGGGACTTGAACACTGAAGCTTTCTTT | CASSEVGDLNTEAFF
TRBD1 | - | TRBJ2-7 | TRBV11-2 | TGTGCCAGCAGCTACGAAGGACAGGGGGCTCCATCATCCTACGAGCAGTACTTC | CASSYEGQGAPSSYEQYF
- | - | TRBJ2-2 | TRBV27 | TGTGCCAGCAGTTTGTCCAGCCAGAACACCGGGGAGCTGTTTTTT | CASSLSSQNTGELFF
- | - | TRBJ1-1 | TRBV9 | TGTGCCAGCAGCTTGACAGGCCAGAACACTGAAGCTTTCTTT | CASSLTGQNTEAFF
- | - | TRBJ1-5 | TRBV6-1 | TGTGCCAGCAGTGAAGCGGTCACAGGGCTCAATCAGCCCCAGCATTTT | CASSEAVTGLNQPQHF
- | - | TRBJ1-1 | TRBV10-3 | TGTGCCATCAGTGAGTCGTTGAACACTGAAGCTTTCTTT | CAISESLNTEAFF
- | - | TRBJ1-5 | TRBV7-2 | TGTGCCAGCAGCTCTCGGGGGGCAGGGCAGCCCCAGCATTTT | CASSSRGAGQPQHF
- | - | TRBJ2-5 | TRBV7-2 | TGTGCCAGCAGCTCCCGGGGGGCTGTCGAGACCCAGTACTTC | CASSSRGAVETQYF
- | - | TRBJ2-5 | TRBV2 | TGTGCCAGCAGCAAACAAGAGACCCAGTACTTC | CASSKQETQYF
TRBD2 | once | TRBJ2-5 | TRBV24-1 | TGTGCCACCAGTGACCTGACTAGCACGCCGGAGACCCAGTACTTC | CATSDLTSTPETQYF
- | - | TRBJ1-2 | TRBV19 | TGTGCCAGTAGTATAGTACCCCAGGCCTTTGGCTACACCTTC | CASSIVPQAFGYTF
TRBD1 | once | TRBJ1-1 | TRBV3-1/TRBV3-2 | TGTGCCAGCAGGTCCACAGGGGTAGCTTTCTTT | CASRSTGVAFF
- | - | TRBJ2-3 | TRBV19 | TGTGCCACCGGCCCTACCGCCCACGATACGCAGTATTTT | CATGPTAHDTQYF
- | - | TRBJ1-4 | TRBV11-1 | TGTGCCAGCAGCCCCGAGGGGCAACTCGGTGAAAAACTGTTTTTT | CASSPEGQLGEKLFF
- | - | TRBJ2-4 | TRBV6-5 | TGTGCCAGCAGTTACGGATCTTCGGGGAAAAACATTCAGTACTTC | CASSYGSSGKNIQYF
- | - | TRBJ1-2 | TRBV5-1 | TGCGCCAGCGGGCAGCAACCAGCAAACTATGGCTACACCTTC | CASGQQPANYGYTF
TRBD1 | - | TRBJ1-2 | TRBV18 | TGTGCCAGCTCGCAGACAGGGTACGGCTACACCTTC | CASSQTGYGYTF
- | - | TRBJ2-7 | TRBV30 | TGTGCCTGGAGCGTCAATGGGGGGAAGCAGTACTTC | CAWSVNGGKQYF
TRBD2 | - | TRBJ2-7 | TRBV4-1 | TGCGCCAGCAGTCAATTGGGCGTTCGGGGTAGCGGGATCTCCTACGAGCAGTACTTC | CASSQLGVRGSGISYEQYF
- | - | TRBJ2-5 | TRBV9 | TGTGCCAGCAGCGGATTGACAGGCAAAGAGACCCAGTACTTC | CASSGLTGKETQYF
TRBD2 | - | TRBJ2-1 | TRBV19 | TGTGCCAGTAGTATCTCTGGGTTGGGAACTAGCGGATCCAATGAGCAGTTCTTC | CASSISGLGTSGSNEQFF
TRBD2 | - | TRBJ2-1 | TRBV7-3 | TGTGCCAGCAGCAGTAGCGGGGGGGCATTCTACAATGAGCAGTTCTTC | CASSSSGGAFYNEQFF
- | - | TRBJ1-1 | TRBV19 | TGTGCCAGTAGTATAGGTAGGGGTCGGGTCCCTGAAGCTTTCTTT | CASSIGRGRVPEAFF
TRBD2 | - | TRBJ2-1 | TRBV28 | TGTGCCAGCAGTCTCGGACTAGCCAGCTCCTACAATGAGCAGTTCTTC | CASSLGLASSYNEQFF
- | - | TRBJ2-7 | TRBV7-9 | TGTGCCAGCAGCTTATCATCTGAGCTCTACGAGCAGTACTTC | CASSLSSELYEQYF
- | - | TRBJ2-4 | TRBV10-3 | TGTGCCATCAGTGAGGGTGCCAAAAACATTCAGTACTTC | CAISEGAKNIQYF
- | - | TRBJ2-5 | TRBV3-1/TRBV3-2 | TGTGCCAGCAGCCCGCGTGGAGGGATGTCTGGAGAGACCCAGTACTTC | CASSPRGGMSGETQYF
- | - | TRBJ2-1 | TRBV5-1 | TGCGCCAGCAGCAACGACCCTTCGGAGAAGGGCTTTACGGATGAGCAGTTCTTC | CASSNDPSEKGFTDEQFF
- | - | TRBJ1-1 | TRBV18 | TGTGCCAGCTCACCGATTACTACAGGGACGGCTGAAGCTTTCTTT | CASSPITTGTAEAFF
- | once | TRBJ1-1 | TRBV5-1 | TGCGCCAGCAGCGGGGGGATGTATGGGAGCACTGAAGCTTTCTTT | CASSGGMYGSTEAFF